This T cell receptor beta chain was sequenced during a study of blood T cells in healthy people across ages. Germline assignment: CDR1 MGHDK and CDR2 SYGVNS. CDR3 length equals 13 residues. Germline trimming cut 8 bases from V and 1 base from J; bases unmatched to any gene: 2. PCR was performed a second time for about 7 to 12 cycles using a sample-barcoded 5' primer and a J-beta primer mix. TCRdb reprocessed the 5' RACE reads via MiXCR and lists one record per CDR3 protein. Of nearly 800,000 distinct CDR3 sequences detected, more than 55% appear once; the ten largest clones hold roughly 24%. This clonotype was counted a few times.

This chain joins TRBV25-1 and TRBJ2-3; 8 bases are shared with TRBD2. This sequence originates from a man aged 40-55 years in good health. Sequenced: blood. CDR3 region: CASLTSGTDTQYF. For the CDR3, the DNA is TGTGCCAGCCTGACTAGCGGCACAGATACGCAGTATTTT.